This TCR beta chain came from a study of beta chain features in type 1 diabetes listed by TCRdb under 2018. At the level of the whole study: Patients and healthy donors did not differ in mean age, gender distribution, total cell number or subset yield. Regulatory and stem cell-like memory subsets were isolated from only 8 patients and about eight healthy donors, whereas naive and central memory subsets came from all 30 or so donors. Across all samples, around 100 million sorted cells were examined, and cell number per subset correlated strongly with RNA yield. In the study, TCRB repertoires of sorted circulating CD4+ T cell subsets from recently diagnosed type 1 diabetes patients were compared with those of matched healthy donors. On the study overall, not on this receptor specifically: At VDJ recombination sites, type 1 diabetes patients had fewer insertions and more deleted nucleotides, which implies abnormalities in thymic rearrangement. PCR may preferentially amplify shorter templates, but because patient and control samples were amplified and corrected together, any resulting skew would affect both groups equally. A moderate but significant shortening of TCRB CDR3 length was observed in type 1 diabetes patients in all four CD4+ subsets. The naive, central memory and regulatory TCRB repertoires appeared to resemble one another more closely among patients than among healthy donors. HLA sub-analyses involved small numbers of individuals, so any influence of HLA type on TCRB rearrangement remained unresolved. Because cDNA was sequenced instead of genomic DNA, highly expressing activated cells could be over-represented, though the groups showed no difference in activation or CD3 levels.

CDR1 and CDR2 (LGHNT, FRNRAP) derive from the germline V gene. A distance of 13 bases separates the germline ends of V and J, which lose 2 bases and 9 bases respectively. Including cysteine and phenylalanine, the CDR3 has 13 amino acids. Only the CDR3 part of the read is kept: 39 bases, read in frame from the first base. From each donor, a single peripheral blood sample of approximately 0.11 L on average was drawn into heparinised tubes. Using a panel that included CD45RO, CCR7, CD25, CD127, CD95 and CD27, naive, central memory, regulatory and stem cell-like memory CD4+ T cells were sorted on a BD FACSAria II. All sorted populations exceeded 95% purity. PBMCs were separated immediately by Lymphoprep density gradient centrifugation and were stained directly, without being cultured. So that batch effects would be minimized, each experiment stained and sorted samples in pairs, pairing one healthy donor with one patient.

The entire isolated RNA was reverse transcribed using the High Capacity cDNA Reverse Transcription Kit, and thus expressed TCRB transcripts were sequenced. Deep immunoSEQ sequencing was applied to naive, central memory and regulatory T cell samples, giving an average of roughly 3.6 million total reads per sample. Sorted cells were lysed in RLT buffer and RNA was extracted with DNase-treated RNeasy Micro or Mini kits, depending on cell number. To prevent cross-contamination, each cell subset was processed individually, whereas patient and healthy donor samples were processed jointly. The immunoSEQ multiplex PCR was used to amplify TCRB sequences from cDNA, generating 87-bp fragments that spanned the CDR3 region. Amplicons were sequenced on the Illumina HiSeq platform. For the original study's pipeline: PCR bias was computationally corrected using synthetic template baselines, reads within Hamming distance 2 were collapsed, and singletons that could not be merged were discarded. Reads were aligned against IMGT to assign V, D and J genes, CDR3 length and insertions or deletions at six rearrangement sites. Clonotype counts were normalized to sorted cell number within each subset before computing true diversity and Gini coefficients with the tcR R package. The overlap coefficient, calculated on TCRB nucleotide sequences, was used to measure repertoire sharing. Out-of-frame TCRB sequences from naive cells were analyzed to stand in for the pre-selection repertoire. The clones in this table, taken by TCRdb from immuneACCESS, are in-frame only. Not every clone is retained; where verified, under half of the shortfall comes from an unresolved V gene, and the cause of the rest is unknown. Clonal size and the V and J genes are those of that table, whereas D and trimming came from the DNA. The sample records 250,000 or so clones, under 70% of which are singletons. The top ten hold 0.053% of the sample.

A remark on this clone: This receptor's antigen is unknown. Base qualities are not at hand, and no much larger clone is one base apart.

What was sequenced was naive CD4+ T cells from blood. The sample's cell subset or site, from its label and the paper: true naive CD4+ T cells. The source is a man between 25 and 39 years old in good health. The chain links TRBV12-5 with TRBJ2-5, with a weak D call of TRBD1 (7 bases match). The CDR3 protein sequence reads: CASGLSRGTAQYF. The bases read TGTGCTAGTGGTTTGTCACGGGGGACAGCCCAGTACTTC.